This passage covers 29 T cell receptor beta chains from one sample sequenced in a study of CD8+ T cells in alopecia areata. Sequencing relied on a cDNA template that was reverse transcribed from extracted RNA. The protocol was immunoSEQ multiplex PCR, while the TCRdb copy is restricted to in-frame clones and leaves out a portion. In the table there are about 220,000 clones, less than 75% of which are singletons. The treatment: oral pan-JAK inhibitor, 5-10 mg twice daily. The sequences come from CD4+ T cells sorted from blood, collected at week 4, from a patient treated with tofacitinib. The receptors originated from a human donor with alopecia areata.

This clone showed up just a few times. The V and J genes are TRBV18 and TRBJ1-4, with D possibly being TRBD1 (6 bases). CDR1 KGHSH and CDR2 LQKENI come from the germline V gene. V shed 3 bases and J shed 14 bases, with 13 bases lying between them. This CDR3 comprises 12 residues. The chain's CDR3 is CASSPGTMVLFF. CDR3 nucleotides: TGTGCCAGCTCACCCGGGACAATGGTGCTGTTTTTT.

This chain's CDR3 is CSVEGQWSVGKAFF. Written as DNA, the CDR3 is TGCAGCGTTGAGGGGCAGTGGAGTGTTGGGAAGGCTTTCTTT. The chain is built from TRBV29-1 and TRBJ1-1; D is possibly TRBD1 (5 bases). Trimming pared 3 bases from V and 11 bases from J, leaving 22 bases between. Germline V CDR1 and CDR2: SQVTM, ANQGSEA. The CDR3 runs 14 residues.

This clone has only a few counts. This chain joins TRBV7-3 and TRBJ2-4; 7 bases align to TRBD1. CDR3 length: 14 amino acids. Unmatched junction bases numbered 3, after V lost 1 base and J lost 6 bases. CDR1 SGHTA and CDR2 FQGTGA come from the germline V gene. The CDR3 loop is CASSLIGGGNIQYF. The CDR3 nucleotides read TGTGCCAGCAGCTTAATAGGGGGCGGAAACATTCAGTACTTC.

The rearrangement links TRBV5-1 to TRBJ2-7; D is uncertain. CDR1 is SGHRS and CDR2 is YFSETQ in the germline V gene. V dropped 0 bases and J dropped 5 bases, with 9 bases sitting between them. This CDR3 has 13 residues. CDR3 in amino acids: CASSLAVYHEQYF. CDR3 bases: TGCGCCAGCAGCTTGGCCGTCTATCACGAGCAGTACTTC.

For the CDR3, the DNA is TGTGCCAGCAGTTTCCGTCGGGGGGGGTTTGTAAATTCACCCCTCCACTTT. Protein: CASSFRRGGFVNSPLHF. This rearrangement joins TRBV27 to TRBJ1-6, with TRBD1 as a possible D gene (5 bases). Looked up from germline, CDR1 is MNHEY and CDR2 is SMNVEV (reference sequence). This CDR3 contains 17 residues. Between the trimmed V and J ends, which lost 3 bases and 7 bases, there was a span of 19 bases.

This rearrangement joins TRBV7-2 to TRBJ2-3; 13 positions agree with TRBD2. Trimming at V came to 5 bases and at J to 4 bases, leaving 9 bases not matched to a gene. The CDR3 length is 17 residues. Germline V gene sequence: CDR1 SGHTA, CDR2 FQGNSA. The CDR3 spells CASSHTSGGANPDTQYF. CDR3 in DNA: TGTGCCAGCAGCCACACTAGCGGGGGGGCCAACCCAGATACGCAGTATTTT. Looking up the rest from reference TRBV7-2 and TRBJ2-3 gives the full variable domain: GAGVSQSPSNKVTEKGKDVELRCDPISGHTALYWYRQSLGQGLEFLIYFQGNSAPDKSGLPSDRFSAERTGGSVSTLTIQRTQQEDSAVYLCASSHTSGGANPDTQYFGPGTRLTVL.

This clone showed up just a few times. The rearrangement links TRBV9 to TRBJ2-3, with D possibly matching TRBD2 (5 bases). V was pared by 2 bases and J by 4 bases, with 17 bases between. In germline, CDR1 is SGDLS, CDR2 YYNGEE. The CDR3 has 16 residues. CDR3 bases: TGTGCCAGCAGCGTCGGAGGTAGCGCCGGCGCAGATACGCAGTATTTT. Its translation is CASSVGGSAGADTQYF.

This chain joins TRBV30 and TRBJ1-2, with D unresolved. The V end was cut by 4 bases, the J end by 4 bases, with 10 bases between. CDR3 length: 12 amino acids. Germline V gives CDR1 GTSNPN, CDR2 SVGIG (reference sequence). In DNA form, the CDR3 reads TGTGCCTGGAAAGGCAGTTCCTATGGCTACACCTTC. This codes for CAWKGSSYGYTF.

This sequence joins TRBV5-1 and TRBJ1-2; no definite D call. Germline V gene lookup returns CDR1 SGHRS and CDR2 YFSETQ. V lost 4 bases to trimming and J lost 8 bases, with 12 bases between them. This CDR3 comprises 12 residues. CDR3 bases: TGCGCCAGCAGCCCGGAACGAGGGGGCTACACCTTC. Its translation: CASSPERGGYTF. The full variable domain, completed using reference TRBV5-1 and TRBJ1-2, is KAGVTQTPRYLIKTRGQQVTLSCSPISGHRSVSWYQQTPGQGLQFLFEYFSETQRNKGNFPGRFSGRQFSNSRSEMNVSTLELGDSALYLCASSPERGGYTFGSGTRLTVV.

CDR3 protein: CASSFGYRLNTEAFF. CDR3 sequence (DNA): TGTGCCAGCAGTTTTGGTTACCGGCTGAACACTGAAGCTTTCTTT. This chain links TRBV27 with TRBJ1-1; no clear D. Germline CDR1 and CDR2: MNHEY and SMNVEV (reference sequence). Trimming took off 3 bases at V and 0 bases at J, with 11 bases between the two ends. This CDR3 has 15 amino acids.

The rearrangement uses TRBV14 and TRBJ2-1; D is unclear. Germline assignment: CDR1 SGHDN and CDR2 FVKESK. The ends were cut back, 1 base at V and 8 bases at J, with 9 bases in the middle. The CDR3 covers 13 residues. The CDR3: CASSQVGLDEQFF. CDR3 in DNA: TGTGCCAGCAGCCAAGTTGGGTTGGATGAGCAGTTCTTC.

The CDR3 DNA reads as TGTGCCTGGACTAGCGGCGGGGAGCTGTTTTTT. It specifies CAWTSGGELFF. The chain uses TRBV30 and TRBJ2-2; 7 positions match TRBD2. V shed 4 bases and J 7 bases; nucleotides not matched to a gene: 0. The CDR3 contains 11 residues. The germline V gene encodes CDR1 GTSNPN and CDR2 SVGIG (reference sequence).

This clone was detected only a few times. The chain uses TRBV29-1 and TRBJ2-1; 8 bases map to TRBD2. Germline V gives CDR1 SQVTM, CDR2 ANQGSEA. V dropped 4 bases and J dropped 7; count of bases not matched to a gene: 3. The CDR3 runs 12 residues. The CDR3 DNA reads TGCAGCGTTGCCGGGACTAGTAATGAGCAGTTCTTC. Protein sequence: CSVAGTSNEQFF.

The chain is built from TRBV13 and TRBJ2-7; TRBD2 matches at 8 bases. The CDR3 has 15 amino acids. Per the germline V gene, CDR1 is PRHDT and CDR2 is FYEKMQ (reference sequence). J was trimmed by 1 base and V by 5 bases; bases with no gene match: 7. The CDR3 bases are TGTGCCAGCAGCAAGGGACTAGGGGCATCCTACGAGCAGTACTTC. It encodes CASSKGLGASYEQYF.

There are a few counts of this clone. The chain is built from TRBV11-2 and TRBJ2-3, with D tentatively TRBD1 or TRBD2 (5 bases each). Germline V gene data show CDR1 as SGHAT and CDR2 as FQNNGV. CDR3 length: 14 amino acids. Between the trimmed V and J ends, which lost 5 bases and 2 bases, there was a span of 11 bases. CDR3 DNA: TGTGCCAGCAGCCCAGGGACGAACACAGATACGCAGTATTTT. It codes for CASSPGTNTDTQYF.

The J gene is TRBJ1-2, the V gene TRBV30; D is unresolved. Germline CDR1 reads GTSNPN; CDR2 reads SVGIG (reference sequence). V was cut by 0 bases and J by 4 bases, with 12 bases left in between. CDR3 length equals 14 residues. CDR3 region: CAWSVSGAGYGYTF. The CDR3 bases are TGTGCCTGGAGTGTATCGGGCGCTGGCTATGGCTACACCTTC.

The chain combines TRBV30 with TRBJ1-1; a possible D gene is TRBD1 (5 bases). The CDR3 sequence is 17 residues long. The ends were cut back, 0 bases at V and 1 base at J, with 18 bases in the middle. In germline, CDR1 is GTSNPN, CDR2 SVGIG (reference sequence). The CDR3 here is CAWSVQLAAGRNTEAFF. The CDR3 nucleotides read TGTGCCTGGAGTGTACAGTTGGCGGCAGGGAGGAACACTGAAGCTTTCTTT.

The CDR3 sequence is CASSWGQGRKPQHF. Written as DNA, the CDR3 is TGTGCCAGCAGCTGGGGACAGGGGAGAAAGCCCCAGCATTTT. The chain is built from TRBV2 and TRBJ1-5, with 10 bases that match TRBD1. The CDR3 contains 14 residues. Looked up from germline, CDR1 is SNHLY and CDR2 is FYNNEI. The junction had 7 bases not matched to a gene; V was cut back by 6 bases and J by 8 bases.

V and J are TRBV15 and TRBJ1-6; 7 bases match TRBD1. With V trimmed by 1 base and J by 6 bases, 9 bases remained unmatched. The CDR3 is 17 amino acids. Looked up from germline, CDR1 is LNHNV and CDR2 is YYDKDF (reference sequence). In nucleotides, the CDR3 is TGTGCCACCAGCAGAGTTAGGGGGCTCGGATTTAATTCACCCCTCCACTTT. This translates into CATSRVRGLGFNSPLHF.

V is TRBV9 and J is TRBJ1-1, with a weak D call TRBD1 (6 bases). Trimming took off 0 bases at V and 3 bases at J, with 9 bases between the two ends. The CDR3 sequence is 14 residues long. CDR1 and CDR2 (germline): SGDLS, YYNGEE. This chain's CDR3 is CASSVVQGYTEAFF. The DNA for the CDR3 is TGTGCCAGCAGCGTAGTGCAGGGGTACACTGAAGCTTTCTTT.

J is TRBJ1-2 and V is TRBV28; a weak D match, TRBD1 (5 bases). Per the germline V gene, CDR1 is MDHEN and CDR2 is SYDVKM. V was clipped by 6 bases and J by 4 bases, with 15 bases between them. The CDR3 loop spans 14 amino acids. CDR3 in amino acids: CASSRQGTLYGYTF. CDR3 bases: TGTGCCAGCAGCCGCCAAGGGACTCTCTATGGCTACACCTTC.

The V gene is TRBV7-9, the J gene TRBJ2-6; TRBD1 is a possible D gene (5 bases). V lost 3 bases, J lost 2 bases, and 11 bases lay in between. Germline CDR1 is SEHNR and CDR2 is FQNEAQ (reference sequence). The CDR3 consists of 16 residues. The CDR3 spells CASSFLQGTGANVLTF. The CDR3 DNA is TGTGCCAGCAGCTTCCTCCAGGGTACTGGGGCCAACGTCCTGACTTTC.

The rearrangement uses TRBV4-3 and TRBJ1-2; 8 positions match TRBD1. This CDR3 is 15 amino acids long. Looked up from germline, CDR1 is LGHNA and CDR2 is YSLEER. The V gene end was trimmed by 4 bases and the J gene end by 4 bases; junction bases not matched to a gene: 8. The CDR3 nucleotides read TGCGCCAGCAGCCGAGGCTCTCAGGGGGCCTATGGCTACACCTTC. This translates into CASSRGSQGAYGYTF.

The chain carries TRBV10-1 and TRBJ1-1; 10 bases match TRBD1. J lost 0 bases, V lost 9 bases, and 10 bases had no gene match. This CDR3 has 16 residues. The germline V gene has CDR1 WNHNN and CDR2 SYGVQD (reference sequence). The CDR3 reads CARPRDRGPMNTEAFF. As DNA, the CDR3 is TGCGCCAGGCCCCGGGACAGGGGACCGATGAACACTGAAGCTTTCTTT.

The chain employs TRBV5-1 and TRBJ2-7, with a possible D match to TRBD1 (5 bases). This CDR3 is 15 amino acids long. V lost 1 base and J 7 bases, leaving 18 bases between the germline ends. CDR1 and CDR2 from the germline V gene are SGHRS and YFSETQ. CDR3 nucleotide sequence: TGCGCCAGCAGCTTGAACAGGCAGCGTATTGGGGAGCAGTACTTC. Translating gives CASSLNRQRIGEQYF.

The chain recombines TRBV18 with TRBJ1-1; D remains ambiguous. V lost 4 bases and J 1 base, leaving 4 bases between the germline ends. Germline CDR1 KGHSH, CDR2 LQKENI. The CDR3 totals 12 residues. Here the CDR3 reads CASSQGNTEAFF. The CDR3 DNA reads TGTGCCAGCTCACAGGGGAACACTGAAGCTTTCTTT.

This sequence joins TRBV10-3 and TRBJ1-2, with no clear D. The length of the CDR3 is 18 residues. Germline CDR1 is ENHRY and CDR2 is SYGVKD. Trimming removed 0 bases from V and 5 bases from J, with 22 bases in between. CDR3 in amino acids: CAISESVLVQRQEYGYTF. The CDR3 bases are TGTGCCATCAGTGAGTCGGTTTTGGTCCAGCGCCAGGAATATGGCTACACCTTC.

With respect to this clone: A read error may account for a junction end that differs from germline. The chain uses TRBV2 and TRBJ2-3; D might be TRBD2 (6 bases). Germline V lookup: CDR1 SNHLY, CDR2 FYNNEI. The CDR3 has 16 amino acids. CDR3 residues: CASREGTVPSTDTQYF. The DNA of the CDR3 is TGTGCCAGCAGAGAAGGGACTGTTCCTAGCACAGATACGCAGTATTTT.

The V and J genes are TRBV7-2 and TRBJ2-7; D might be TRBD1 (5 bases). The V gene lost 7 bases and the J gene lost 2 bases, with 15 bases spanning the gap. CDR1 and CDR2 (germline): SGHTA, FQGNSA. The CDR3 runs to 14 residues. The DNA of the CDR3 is TGTGCCAGCACCAGGCAGGGATCCCCCTACGAGCAGTACTTC. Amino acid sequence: CASTRQGSPYEQYF.